This T cell receptor (beta chain) is drawn from a study of cytomegalovirus exposure and HLA in healthy donors. Points from the study as a whole: A later analysis revealed that TCR association rates differed between HLA loci, peaking at DRB1 and bottoming out at HLA-C. About 90% or about 30% of the time was how often most TCR beta V segments were productive, according to an earlier analysis. V- and J-gene trimming of TCR beta was linked (in a later analysis) to a missense DCLRE1C variant.

The PCR contained 60 Vbeta and 13 Jbeta primers. Method: immunoSEQ multiplex PCR; TCRdb's copy keeps in-frame clones and lacks some. Of around 170,000 clones in the sample, about 84% were seen once. The CDR3 extends over 14 amino acids. Comments on this clone: Its antigen remains unknown.

The genes are TRBV1 and TRBJ2-5; the table names TRBD1, a call not compared with the DNA. The J call is uncertain, as TRBJ2-7 better fits the DNA end. TRBV1 is noted as a pseudogene. The clonotype comes from a middle-aged man in good health and CMV-seropositive. The material sequenced was PBMCs. CDR3 bases: TGCACCAGCAGCCAAGCAACAGGGGGCTACGAGCAGTACTTC. This encodes CTSSQATGGYEQYF.